A single sample is the source of the 19 T cell receptor beta chains below, sequenced in a study of T cell responses to AZD1222 COVID-19 vaccine. Here immunoSEQ multiplex PCR was the method, and the copy in TCRdb shows in-frame clones only, minus some. The table lists approximately 180,000 clones, 88% of them singletons. The input for sequencing was peripheral blood, taken 28 days after the second AZD1222 dose. These receptors came from an adult who received the AZD1222 COVID-19 vaccine.

The rearrangement links TRBV28 to TRBJ1-5, with D possibly TRBD1 on 5 matching bases. The CDR3 has 17 residues. V lost 3 bases, J lost 6 bases, and 21 bases lay in between. Germline assignment: CDR1 MDHEN and CDR2 SYDVKM. The CDR3 nucleotides are TGTGCCAGCAGTTTGAGAAGGGGCACACTACCACGTCAGCCCCAGCATTTT. Encoded protein: CASSLRRGTLPRQPQHF. The full variable domain, rest sourced from reference TRBV28 and TRBJ1-5, is DVKVTQSSRYLVKRTGEKVFLECVQDMDHENMFWYRQDPGLGLRLIYFSYDVKMKEKGDIPEGYSVSREKKERFSLILESASTNQTSMYLCASSLRRGTLPRQPQHFGDGTRLSIL.

The gene calls are TRBV30 and TRBJ1-4; TRBD1 aligns across 9 bases. The V segment lost 3 bases and the J segment 7 bases; nucleotides outside the gene matches: 9. CDR3 length: 15 residues. Looked up from germline, CDR1 is GTSNPN and CDR2 is SVGIG (reference sequence). The DNA of the CDR3 is TGTGCCTGGAGCCGTGGGGACAGGGAGGTTGAAAAACTGTTTTTT. This encodes CAWSRGDREVEKLFF.

The chain couples TRBV7-9 to TRBJ2-3; TRBD1 matches 11 bases. V lost 3 bases to trimming and J lost 5 bases; unmatched junction nucleotides: 7. The CDR3 totals 16 residues. In germline, CDR1 is SEHNR, CDR2 FQNEAQ (reference sequence). DNA for the CDR3: TGTGCCAGCAGCTTTGGACAGGGGGCGACGGGAGATACGCAGTATTTT. Its protein is CASSFGQGATGDTQYF.

The gene calls are TRBV6-5 and TRBJ1-2; D is uncertain. The germline gives CDR1 MNHEY, CDR2 SVGAGI. V was shortened by 2 bases and J by 8 bases, with 15 bases between the two germline ends. This CDR3 spans 14 amino acids. CDR3 amino acids: CASSYRESWQGYTF. CDR3 bases: TGTGCCAGCAGTTACCGGGAATCATGGCAGGGCTACACCTTC.

CDR3 in DNA: TGTGCCAGCAGCCCCGGGACAGGGACAGATACGCAGTATTTT. This sequence encodes CASSPGTGTDTQYF. The chain carries TRBV6-5 and TRBJ2-3, with 9 nucleotides matching TRBD1. Germline CDR1 is MNHEY and CDR2 is SVGAGI. J lost 3 bases, V lost 6 bases, and 4 bases had no gene match. The CDR3 is made up of 14 amino acids.

The J gene is TRBJ1-5, the V gene TRBV7-9, with D uncertain. V lost 1 base and J 0 bases, leaving 10 bases between the germline ends. Germline CDR1 and CDR2: SEHNR and FQNEAQ (reference sequence). The CDR3 loop spans 16 amino acids. Here the CDR3 DNA reads TGTGCCAGCAGCTTAGTAGGACTATATAGCAATCAGCCCCAGCATTTT. This encodes CASSLVGLYSNQPQHF.

The rearrangement joins TRBV4-2 to TRBJ2-3; a possible D gene is TRBD1 (6 bases). The germline V and J ends were trimmed by 5 bases and 1 base, with 13 bases remaining between them. The germline V gene has CDR1 LGHNA and CDR2 YNFKEQ. The CDR3 spans 15 residues. CDR3: CASSKQGQGTDTQYF. Here the CDR3 DNA reads TGTGCCAGCAGCAAACAGGGTCAGGGCACAGATACGCAGTATTTT.

Only a few counts were recorded for this clone. V usage is TRBV27 and J usage is TRBJ2-2, with TRBD2 matching over 7 bases. Per germline, CDR1 MNHEY and CDR2 SMNVEV (reference sequence). The ends lost 4 bases at V and 8 bases at J; junction bases unmatched: 4. The CDR3 runs 13 residues. The CDR3 here is CASSSEGLGELFF. CDR3 nucleotide sequence: TGTGCCAGCAGTTCCGAGGGACTAGGGGAGCTGTTTTTT.

The chain is built from TRBV6-5 and TRBJ2-7, with 10 bases that match TRBD1. The J segment lost 6 bases and the V segment lost 6 bases, leaving 11 bases of the junction unmatched. The CDR3 is 15 residues long. In germline, CDR1 is MNHEY, CDR2 SVGAGI. The CDR3 sequence: CASRLGGTGAGEQYF. The CDR3 DNA sequence: TGTGCCAGCAGACTAGGGGGGACAGGGGCGGGCGAGCAGTACTTC.

This clone was seen just once. The V and J genes are TRBV28 and TRBJ2-5, with D perhaps TRBD1 (6 bases). The CDR3 is 15 residues long. Germline loops: CDR1 MDHEN, CDR2 SYDVKM. The germline V and J ends were trimmed by 1 base and 5 bases, with 14 bases remaining between them. CDR3 sequence: CASSLSRTGLETQYF. For the CDR3, the DNA is TGTGCCAGCAGTTTATCGAGAACAGGGTTGGAGACCCAGTACTTC. Drawing the rest from reference TRBV28 and TRBJ2-5, the complete variable domain is DVKVTQSSRYLVKRTGEKVFLECVQDMDHENMFWYRQDPGLGLRLIYFSYDVKMKEKGDIPEGYSVSREKKERFSLILESASTNQTSMYLCASSLSRTGLETQYFGPGTRLLVL.

For the CDR3, the DNA is TGTGCCAGCAGCTTAAATTGGGACAGGGGAAATCAGCCCCAGCATTTT. Translating it yields CASSLNWDRGNQPQHF. The chain has TRBV7-2 and TRBJ1-5; 10 bases are shared with TRBD1. V was clipped by 2 bases and J by 4 bases; unmatched bases: 5. The CDR3 is 16 residues long. The V gene's germline CDR1 is SGHTA and CDR2 FQGNSA.

The chain carries TRBV10-3 and TRBJ2-7, with 9 bases matching TRBD1. The CDR3 has 15 amino acids. J lost 6 bases, V lost 10 bases, and 16 bases had no gene match. Germline V gene sequence: CDR1 ENHRY, CDR2 SYGVKD. The CDR3 loop is CASQDGTGIIREQYF. The CDR3 DNA reads TGTGCCAGCCAGGATGGGACAGGGATCATCCGCGAGCAGTACTTC.

DNA for the CDR3: TGCGCCAGCAGCTTGGTGACGGGGGCTCTGGGGGCCAACGTCCTGACTTTC. As protein: CASSLVTGALGANVLTF. The chain uses TRBV5-1 and TRBJ2-6; perhaps D is TRBD1 or TRBD2 (6 bases each). The CDR3 contains 17 residues. Germline V gene data show CDR1 as SGHRS and CDR2 as YFSETQ. Trimming removed 0 bases at V and 4 bases at J, with 14 bases between.

The chain recombines TRBV9 with TRBJ2-1, with 12 bases lining up with TRBD1. This CDR3 is 19 amino acids long. Looked up from germline, CDR1 is SGDLS and CDR2 is YYNGEE. The ends lost 4 bases at V and 3 bases at J; junction bases unmatched: 14. The CDR3 here is CASSLGGQGATTNYNEQFF. The CDR3 region has the DNA TGTGCCAGCAGCTTGGGGGGACAGGGGGCTACAACGAACTACAATGAGCAGTTCTTC.

A few counts support this clone. This chain connects TRBV6-5 to TRBJ1-6, with 10 bases matching TRBD1. J lost 7 bases, V lost 4 bases, and 7 bases had no gene match. Per germline, CDR1 MNHEY and CDR2 SVGAGI. The CDR3 length is 16 residues. The CDR3 here is CASSSSGTGVNSPLHF. For the CDR3, the DNA is TGTGCCAGCAGTTCCTCCGGGACAGGGGTAAATTCACCCCTCCACTTT.

This clone was seen just once. The J gene is TRBJ1-4, the V gene TRBV29-1; TRBD1 might be the D (6 bases). V lost 4 bases and J lost 5, with 14 bases in between. The CDR3 has 14 amino acids. Germline CDR1 is SQVTM and CDR2 is ANQGSEA. The CDR3 is CSVVLDSRNEKLFF. The CDR3 DNA is TGCAGCGTTGTCCTGGACAGCCGAAATGAAAAACTGTTTTTT.

V is TRBV4-1 and J is TRBJ2-3, with D perhaps given as TRBD1 or TRBD2 (5 bases each). The CDR3 consists of 15 residues. The V gene lost 0 bases and the J gene lost 4 bases, with 11 bases spanning the gap. Germline CDR1 and CDR2: MGHRA and YSYEKL. The DNA for the CDR3 is TGCGCCAGCAGCCAAGAACCCCGGGGCCCAGATACGCAGTATTTT. It codes for CASSQEPRGPDTQYF.

The chain employs TRBV7-3 and TRBJ2-2; the match to TRBD2 covers 10 bases. This CDR3 spans 16 amino acids. Germline V gene data show CDR1 as SGHTA and CDR2 as FQGTGA. V trimming: 3 bases; J trimming: 7 bases; junction bases outside the gene matches: 8. The CDR3 region has the DNA TGTGCCAGCAGCTTCCGTCTAGCGGGAGCGGGCGGGGAGCTGTTTTTT. Translating it yields CASSFRLAGAGGELFF.

Only a few counts were recorded for this clone. The rearrangement joins TRBV28 to TRBJ2-7; TRBD2 agrees at 11 bases. Trimming took 2 bases from V and 1 from J; bases not matched to a gene: 4. Germline V gives CDR1 MDHEN, CDR2 SYDVKM. CDR3 length equals 16 residues. The CDR3 sequence: CASSLLGTSGSYEQYF. CDR3 coding DNA: TGTGCCAGCAGTTTACTCGGGACTAGCGGATCCTACGAGCAGTACTTC.